Below, 7 T cell receptor beta chains from the same sample are listed, as sequenced in a study of cytomegalovirus exposure and HLA in healthy donors. Primers: 60 Vbeta forward and 13 Jbeta reverse. The assay was immunoSEQ multiplex PCR, and TCRdb's table has in-frame clones only and misses some. Of 120,000 to 150,000 clones in the sample, about 82% were seen once. The specimen sequenced was PBMCs. The receptor source for this set is a young man in good health and CMV-seronegative.

This rearrangement joins TRBV6-1 to TRBJ2-7; 9 bases line up with TRBD1. The junction had 8 bases not matched to a gene; V was cut back by 8 bases and J by 6 bases. This CDR3 is 13 amino acids long. The germline V gene has CDR1 MNHNS and CDR2 SASEGT. Written as DNA, the CDR3 is TGTGCCAGCGTGGACAGGGGAACGGGCGAGCAGTACTTC. Translated: CASVDRGTGEQYF.

This chain uses TRBV28 with TRBJ1-2; 8 bases map to TRBD1. The V gene end was trimmed by 6 bases and the J gene end by 4 bases; junction bases not matched to a gene: 7. This CDR3 is 14 amino acids long. Germline V gene lookup returns CDR1 MDHEN and CDR2 SYDVKM. The CDR3 region has the DNA TGTGCCAGCAGCCCCAGGGGGCTCTCCTATGGCTACACCTTC. It specifies CASSPRGLSYGYTF.

The CDR3 bases are TGTGCCAGCAGTTTAGATGTCAGGGGAAACACCATATATTTT. It is translated as CASSLDVRGNTIYF. J is TRBJ1-3 and V is TRBV28; D unresolved. CDR3 length: 14 residues. Trimming cost V 2 bases and J 4 bases, with 9 bases left between them. Germline V gives CDR1 MDHEN, CDR2 SYDVKM.

This clone was counted between two and nine times. The chain joins TRBV7-2 to TRBJ2-2; D unresolved. The CDR3 spans 16 residues. Looked up from germline, CDR1 is SGHTA and CDR2 is FQGNSA. V shed 0 bases and J shed 5 bases, with 13 bases lying between them. In DNA form, the CDR3 reads TGTGCCAGCAGCTTAGCTCAGGAAGGAAGGACCGGGGAGCTGTTTTTT. It codes for CASSLAQEGRTGELFF. The full variable domain, rest sourced from reference TRBV7-2 and TRBJ2-2, is GAGVSQSPSNKVTEKGKDVELRCDPISGHTALYWYRQSLGQGLEFLIYFQGNSAPDKSGLPSDRFSAERTGGSVSTLTIQRTQQEDSAVYLCASSLAQEGRTGELFFGEGSRLTVL.

The J gene is TRBJ2-1, the V gene TRBV4-1; possibly TRBD2 for D (6 bases). Germline assignment: CDR1 MGHRA and CDR2 YSYEKL. Trimming cost V 1 base and J 4 bases, with 17 bases left between them. The CDR3 runs to 17 residues. CDR3 in DNA: TGCGCCAGCAGCCAAGGTTCTGGGGGAGGCAAATACAATGAGCAGTTCTTC. Translating it yields CASSQGSGGGKYNEQFF.

The chain employs TRBV5-1 and TRBJ1-1; a weak D match, TRBD1 (6 bases). Germline-derived CDR1 and CDR2 are SGHRS and YFSETQ. This CDR3 spans 18 amino acids. Trimming pared 2 bases from V and 4 bases from J, leaving 24 bases between. Here the CDR3 reads CASSFEVGASPMSTEAFF. In nucleotides, the CDR3 is TGCGCCAGCAGCTTTGAGGTGGGGGCCTCCCCCATGTCCACTGAAGCTTTCTTT.

The chain recombines TRBV5-1 with TRBJ2-5; TRBD1 aligns across 8 bases. In germline, CDR1 is SGHRS, CDR2 YFSETQ. CDR3 length: 15 residues. V lost 5 bases to trimming and J lost 2 bases; unmatched junction nucleotides: 8. The CDR3 reads CASRWTGWLQETQYF. Written as DNA, the CDR3 is TGCGCCAGCAGGTGGACAGGGTGGCTACAAGAGACCCAGTACTTC.